These 29 T cell receptor beta chains were sequenced from one sample in a study of blood T cell repertoires in COVID-19. The repertoire was sequenced with immunoSEQ multiplex PCR; TCRdb's copy has only in-frame clones and lacks some. The sample lists about 260,000 clones, about 87% occurring once. Source material: peripheral blood. Receptors originate from a woman aged 50 to 65 with acute or convalescent COVID-19.

CDR3 sequence reads: CASSFNRPETYGYTF. The CDR3 DNA is TGCGCCAGCAGCTTTAACAGGCCCGAAACCTATGGCTACACCTTC. J is TRBJ1-2 and V is TRBV5-1; a weak D match, TRBD1 (5 bases). Trimming took off 2 bases at V and 4 bases at J, with 15 bases between the two ends. Germline CDR1 and CDR2: SGHRS and YFSETQ. CDR3 length: 15 amino acids.

The V call is TRBV9, the J call TRBJ1-1; 7 bases agree with TRBD1. This CDR3 is built from 13 residues. Germline loops: CDR1 SGDLS, CDR2 YYNGEE. Trimming at V came to 4 bases and at J to 5 bases, leaving 5 bases not matched to a gene. The DNA for the CDR3 is TGTGCCAGCAGCCAGGGACAGCGGACTGAAGCTTTCTTT. Translation gives CASSQGQRTEAFF.

Worth noting for this clone: The sample contains more than one DNA sequence encoding this CDR3. The rearrangement joins TRBV5-1 to TRBJ1-3, with 9 bases identical to TRBD1. V gave up 4 bases and J gave up 4 bases; unmatched junction bases: 3. The CDR3 contains 14 residues. Germline V lookup: CDR1 SGHRS, CDR2 YFSETQ. This CDR3 reads CASSPGQGGNTIYF. The CDR3, as DNA: TGCGCCAGCAGCCCTGGACAGGGGGGAAACACCATATATTTT.

The rearrangement uses TRBV28 and TRBJ2-7; 12 nucleotides line up with TRBD2. CDR3 length: 15 residues. The germline CDR1 and CDR2 sequences are MDHEN and SYDVKM. V was clipped by 3 bases and J by 4 bases; unmatched bases: 4. The DNA of the CDR3 is TGTGCCAGCAGTTTTACGACTAGCGGGAGTTACGAGCAGTACTTC. Translating it yields CASSFTTSGSYEQYF.

V gene TRBV28 combines with J gene TRBJ1-2; D remains ambiguous. Germline-derived CDR1 and CDR2 are MDHEN and SYDVKM. The CDR3 extends over 12 amino acids. V lost 8 bases and J lost 7, with 14 bases in between. CDR3 loop: CASGPRNAGYTF. The CDR3 nucleotides read TGTGCCAGCGGCCCCCGAAACGCTGGCTACACCTTC.

CDR3 residues: CASNPSMNTEAFF. CDR3 sequence (DNA): TGTGCCAGCAATCCGAGCATGAACACTGAAGCTTTCTTT. V gene TRBV2 combines with J gene TRBJ1-1; unclear D gene. V was pared by 7 bases and J by 0 bases, with 9 bases between. Germline assignment: CDR1 SNHLY and CDR2 FYNNEI. This CDR3 is 13 amino acids long.

This sequence joins TRBV18 and TRBJ2-2, with D maybe TRBD1 (7 bases). Trimming left V 0 bases short and J 2 bases short, with 13 bases between. This CDR3 spans 17 amino acids. Germline CDR1 KGHSH, CDR2 LQKENI. The DNA of the CDR3 is TGTGCCAGCTCACCACCGGCGGGACAGCCAAACACCGGGGAGCTGTTTTTT. Translating it yields CASSPPAGQPNTGELFF.

This clone showed up just once. The chain combines TRBV6-2 or TRBV6-3 with TRBJ2-7; 9 nucleotides align to TRBD1. Germline CDR1 MNHEY, CDR2 SVGEGT. V lost 4 bases to trimming and J lost 5 bases; unmatched junction nucleotides: 9. CDR3 length: 15 residues. The DNA for the CDR3 is TGTGCCAGCAGTTTCCGGGACAGGGTTTTTGACGAGCAGTACTTC. Translating gives CASSFRDRVFDEQYF.

The table lists this clone with a count of one. The V call is TRBV4-1, the J call TRBJ1-4, with unresolved D. The CDR3 extends over 17 amino acids. Germline assignment: CDR1 MGHRA and CDR2 YSYEKL. V lost 0 bases, J lost 5 bases, and 16 bases lay in between. CDR3 sequence: CASSQDSGYRGNEKLFF. DNA for the CDR3: TGCGCCAGCAGCCAAGATTCCGGCTATCGCGGGAATGAAAAACTGTTTTTT.

The chain has TRBV11-3 and TRBJ2-1; 8 bases are a match to TRBD1. Germline V gene data show CDR1 as SGHNT and CDR2 as YENEEA. With V trimmed by 2 bases and J by 7 bases, 10 bases remained unmatched. This CDR3 has 16 residues. Here the CDR3 DNA reads TGTGCCAGCAGCTTATCGTTCGGACAGGGAGTGAATGAGCAGTTCTTC. Its translation: CASSLSFGQGVNEQFF.

This rearrangement joins TRBV24-1 to TRBJ2-2; possibly TRBD1 for D (5 bases). V was trimmed by 1 base and J by 13 bases, leaving 12 bases between them. The CDR3 is 13 amino acids. Germline loops: CDR1 KGHDR, CDR2 SFDVKD. The chain's CDR3 is CATSDFVKGPLFF. The CDR3 region has the DNA TGTGCCACCAGTGATTTCGTGAAGGGGCCGCTGTTTTTT.

The genes are TRBV11-2 and TRBJ2-5, with 8 bases matching TRBD2. The CDR3 consists of 16 residues. V gave up 5 bases and J gave up 3 bases; unmatched junction bases: 11. The germline gives CDR1 SGHAT, CDR2 FQNNGV. As DNA, the CDR3 is TGTGCCAGCAGCCCAGACTTGGCGGGGGGAAAAGAGACCCAGTACTTC. This encodes CASSPDLAGGKETQYF. The whole variable domain, remainder taken from reference TRBV11-2 and TRBJ2-5, is EAGVAQSPRYKIIEKRQSVAFWCNPISGHATLYWYQQILGQGPKLLIQFQNNGVVDDSQLPKDRFSAERLKGVDSTLKIQPAKLEDSAVYLCASSPDLAGGKETQYFGPGTRLLVL.

The chain combines TRBV5-1 with TRBJ2-1; 14 nucleotides align to TRBD2. The germline V gene encodes CDR1 SGHRS and CDR2 YFSETQ. This CDR3 comprises 15 residues. V lost 4 bases, J lost 12 bases, and 9 bases stayed unmatched. CDR3 amino acids: CASSGGLAGVPGQFF. As DNA, the CDR3 is TGCGCCAGCAGCGGGGGACTAGCGGGAGTGCCTGGGCAGTTCTTC. The variable domain in full, with the rest retrieved from reference TRBV5-1 and TRBJ2-1, is KAGVTQTPRYLIKTRGQQVTLSCSPISGHRSVSWYQQTPGQGLQFLFEYFSETQRNKGNFPGRFSGRQFSNSRSEMNVSTLELGDSALYLCASSGGLAGVPGQFFGPGTRLTVL.

This chain uses TRBV6-5 with TRBJ1-2; TRBD1 aligns across 8 bases. This CDR3 has 13 residues. V gave up 5 bases and J gave up 4 bases; unmatched junction bases: 3. From germline, CDR1 is MNHEY and CDR2 SVGAGI. This CDR3 is CASSQGAPYGYTF. CDR3 in DNA: TGTGCCAGCAGTCAGGGGGCTCCCTATGGCTACACCTTC.

This clone was seen only once. This chain links TRBV15 with TRBJ1-5; no reliable D call. Trimming pared 0 bases from V and 10 bases from J, leaving 7 bases between. CDR3 length: 12 amino acids. Per the germline V gene, CDR1 is LNHNV and CDR2 is YYDKDF (reference sequence). The CDR3 here is CATSRDVLPQHF. The CDR3 bases are TGTGCCACCAGCAGAGATGTCTTACCCCAGCATTTT.

V gene TRBV19 combines with J gene TRBJ2-2; 9 nucleotides match TRBD1. J lost 2 bases, V lost 4 bases, and 5 bases had no gene match. Looked up from germline, CDR1 is LNHDA and CDR2 is SQIVND (reference sequence). This CDR3 region has 16 residues. The chain's CDR3 is CASSRWTGVNTGELFF. For the CDR3, the DNA is TGTGCCAGTAGTAGGTGGACAGGGGTAAACACCGGGGAGCTGTTTTTT.

Notes on this clone: This sample includes further DNA sequences coding for the same CDR3. CDR3 region: CASSFSGSYEQYF. DNA of the CDR3: TGTGCCAGCAGCTTTAGCGGGAGCTACGAGCAGTACTTC. V and J are TRBV11-3 and TRBJ2-7; 9 nucleotides line up with TRBD2. V lost 3 bases, J lost 3 bases, and 0 bases stayed unmatched. CDR3 length: 13 amino acids. Germline V gene lookup returns CDR1 SGHNT and CDR2 YENEEA.

The V and J genes are TRBV9 and TRBJ2-3; 11 bases are a match to TRBD2. There are 17 residues in the CDR3. The V and J ends lost 0 bases and 4 bases, in that order; junction bases with no gene match: 7. Germline values: CDR1 SGDLS, CDR2 YYNGEE. The CDR3 DNA follows: TGTGCCAGCAGCGTAGCCGTTAGCGGGAGGGGGGCAGATACGCAGTATTTT. Translation: CASSVAVSGRGADTQYF.

The CDR3 loop is CASSPRLGGYTF. In nucleotides, the CDR3 is TGTGCCAGCAGTCCACGGCTCGGGGGCTACACCTTC. This sequence joins TRBV9 and TRBJ1-2; D gene ambiguous. This CDR3 comprises 12 residues. Germline CDR1 and CDR2: SGDLS and YYNGEE. V lost 5 bases and J lost 8, with 13 bases in between.

In the case of this clone: One end of the junction does not line up with germline, which may come from a read error. The chain recombines TRBV24-1 with TRBJ1-2; 8 nucleotides agree with TRBD1. CDR1 and CDR2 from the germline V gene are KGHDR and SFDVKD. CDR3 length: 14 residues. The CDR3 sequence: CATSETGESEGYTF. The CDR3 coding sequence is TGTGCCACAAGTGAGACAGGGGAGTCGGAAGGCTACACCTTC.

The V and J genes are TRBV5-1 and TRBJ1-5; D gene unclear. The CDR3 contains 14 residues. Deletions cut 0 bases from V and 6 bases from J, with 10 bases between. Germline V gene lookup returns CDR1 SGHRS and CDR2 YFSETQ. This CDR3 is CASSLGGYGQPQHF. Written as DNA, the CDR3 is TGCGCCAGCAGCTTGGGCGGGTACGGTCAGCCCCAGCATTTT. Drawing the rest from reference TRBV5-1 and TRBJ1-5, the complete variable domain is KAGVTQTPRYLIKTRGQQVTLSCSPISGHRSVSWYQQTPGQGLQFLFEYFSETQRNKGNFPGRFSGRQFSNSRSEMNVSTLELGDSALYLCASSLGGYGQPQHFGDGTRLSIL.

V usage is TRBV7-8 and J usage is TRBJ1-2, with 10 bases that match TRBD1. Unmatched junction bases numbered 12, after V lost 6 bases and J lost 2 bases. Germline assignment: CDR1 SGHVS and CDR2 FQNEAQ. The length of the CDR3 is 17 residues. CDR3 nucleotides: TGTGCCAGCAGATTGGGCCGGACAGGGGGAAAGAACTATGGCTACACCTTC. Its translation is CASRLGRTGGKNYGYTF.

The V and J genes are TRBV2 and TRBJ1-3; D might be TRBD1 (6 bases). The CDR3 is 16 amino acids. CDR1 is SNHLY, CDR2 FYNNEI, per germline. V was shortened by 6 bases and J by 2 bases, with 17 bases between the two germline ends. This chain's CDR3 is CASRNTQGVPGNTIYF. The CDR3 coding sequence is TGTGCCAGCAGGAATACACAGGGAGTCCCTGGAAACACCATATATTTT.

This clone has more than one count but fewer than ten. V is TRBV21-1 and J is TRBJ1-2. TRBV21-1 is marked as a pseudogene. The CDR3 length is 17 residues. CDR3 DNA sequence: TGTGCCAGCAGCAAAGACGGCAGCCCGGGGGCTAACTATGGCTACACCTTC. This encodes CASSKDGSPGANYGYTF.

The chain employs TRBV6-4 and TRBJ2-2; a weak D match, TRBD1 (5 bases). CDR1 and CDR2 (germline): MRHNA, SNTAGT. The CDR3 runs to 14 residues. V was clipped by 9 bases and J by 1 base, with 12 bases between them. This CDR3 reads CASKTEMNTGELFF. CDR3 bases: TGTGCCAGTAAGACAGAGATGAACACCGGGGAGCTGTTTTTT.

The gene calls are TRBV5-6 and TRBJ1-4, with D possibly being TRBD1 (5 bases). The V gene's germline CDR1 is SGHDT and CDR2 YYEEEE. V lost 4 bases and J lost 4, with 11 bases in between. This CDR3 has 14 amino acids. The CDR3 DNA is TGTGCCAGCAGCCAAGGGGTGGTTAATGAAAAACTGTTTTTT. Translating it yields CASSQGVVNEKLFF.

The chain couples TRBV9 to TRBJ1-3; the D gene is possibly TRBD1 (6 bases). The germline V gene encodes CDR1 SGDLS and CDR2 YYNGEE. V was shortened by 2 bases and J by 0 bases, with 6 bases between the two germline ends. The CDR3 runs to 14 residues. As DNA, the CDR3 is TGTGCCAGCAGCGTGACAGGCTCTGGAAACACCATATATTTT. Encoded protein: CASSVTGSGNTIYF.

The chain has TRBV6-2 or TRBV6-3 and TRBJ1-1; no clear D gene. This CDR3 comprises 14 residues. Germline V lookup: CDR1 MNHEY, CDR2 SVGEGT. Deletions cut 2 bases from V and 1 base from J, with 8 bases between. The CDR3 loop is CASSYIRGNTEAFF. The CDR3 DNA reads as TGTGCCAGCAGTTACATACGGGGGAACACTGAAGCTTTCTTT.

The gene calls are TRBV4-2 and TRBJ1-4, with 9 bases aligning to TRBD1. V dropped 4 bases and J dropped 6; count of bases not matched to a gene: 9. The CDR3 has 16 amino acids. In germline, CDR1 is LGHNA, CDR2 YNFKEQ. CDR3 coding DNA: TGTGCCAGCAGCCGACGCGGGGGACAGGGTTATGAAAAACTGTTTTTT. Translating gives CASSRRGGQGYEKLFF.